This T cell receptor (beta chain) was found in a study of shared clonotypes between healthy human individuals. Overall study: In total, the donors were a couple of women and a few men aged 18 to 49.

Germline values: CDR1 SGDLS, CDR2 YYNGEE. The CDR3 is made up of 17 amino acids. The J segment lost 2 bases and the V segment lost 0 bases, leaving 8 bases of the junction unmatched. Naive CD8 isolation took CD45RO-negative cells positively selected for CCR7 and excluded terminally differentiated effector memory CD45RA+ cells. Donors comprised only Caucasian adults living in Nashville, Tennessee. The authors loaded roughly 180 ng DNA, 28,000 or so T cell genomes, into sorted-subset replicate PCRs. Only in-frame clones appear in the TCRdb table, and some are missing; sequencing was by immunoSEQ multiplex PCR. The repertoire holds around 610,000 clones, with around 96% as singletons.

The chain combines TRBV9 with TRBJ2-3; the match to TRBD2 covers 8 bases. Source material: naive CD8+ T cells sorted from blood. This TCR derives from a woman aged 25 to 45 in good health. CDR3 nucleotides: TGTGCCAGCAGCGTAGATCGCGCGGGAGGCCTCACAGATACGCAGTATTTT. As protein: CASSVDRAGGLTDTQYF.